This entry lists 12 T cell receptor beta chains sequenced from one sample in a study of cytomegalovirus exposure and HLA in healthy donors. The PCR employed 60 Vbeta primers together with 13 Jbeta primers. Profiling relied on immunoSEQ multiplex PCR, and the TCRdb table lists in-frame clones only, not all of them. Among 100,000 to 150,000 clones listed, over 75% were seen once. The sequencing sample was made of PBMCs. The source is a young man in good health and CMV-seropositive.

V is TRBV7-9 and J is TRBJ2-7; 8 nucleotides line up with TRBD1. CDR1 and CDR2 from the germline V gene are SEHNR and FQNEAQ (reference sequence). CDR3 length equals 15 residues. The V gene end was trimmed by 1 base and the J gene end by 11 bases; junction bases not matched to a gene: 13. The CDR3 sequence: CASSLDGAQGADKYF. In DNA form, the CDR3 reads TGTGCCAGCAGCTTAGATGGGGCTCAGGGGGCTGATAAGTACTTC.

V and J are TRBV19 and TRBJ2-7, with 11 bases identical to TRBD1. The CDR3 is made up of 14 amino acids. Germline V gene lookup returns CDR1 LNHDA and CDR2 SQIVND (reference sequence). The V and J ends lost 5 bases and 4 bases, in that order; junction bases with no gene match: 4. CDR3 coding DNA: TGTGCCAGTAGTTCCGGGACAGGGGGTTACGAGCAGTACTTC. It yields the protein CASSSGTGGYEQYF.

The CDR3 protein is CAISESPVAGGTDTQYF. Written as DNA, the CDR3 is TGTGCCATCAGTGAGTCCCCCGTAGCGGGGGGGACAGATACGCAGTATTTT. The V gene is TRBV10-3, the J gene TRBJ2-3, with TRBD2 matching over 11 bases. After removal of 0 bases from V and 3 bases from J, the junction contained 5 bases not matched to a gene. Germline V CDR1 and CDR2: ENHRY, SYGVKD. This CDR3 has 17 amino acids.

The table lists this clone with a few counts. CDR3 loop: CASSITGIGSYEQYF. CDR3 DNA sequence: TGTGCCAGCAGTATCACAGGGATCGGCTCCTACGAGCAGTACTTC. The rearrangement links TRBV6-6 to TRBJ2-7; D may be TRBD1 (6 bases). Trimming took off 5 bases at V and 0 bases at J, with 14 bases between the two ends. The CDR3 totals 15 residues. The germline CDR1 and CDR2 sequences are MNHNY and SVGAGI (reference sequence).

The chain employs TRBV5-1 and TRBJ2-2; D is perhaps TRBD1 (7 bases). In germline, CDR1 is SGHRS, CDR2 YFSETQ. The CDR3 contains 15 residues. Trimming stripped 4 bases from V and 5 bases from J, with 15 bases between. The CDR3: CASSPQGRNTGELFF. As DNA, the CDR3 is TGCGCCAGCAGCCCACAGGGGAGGAATACCGGGGAGCTGTTTTTT.

The V call is TRBV4-1, the J call TRBJ2-2; no clear D gene. The germline V gene has CDR1 MGHRA and CDR2 YSYEKL. V lost 1 base to trimming and J lost 1 base, with 4 bases between them. This CDR3 has 14 residues. The chain's CDR3 is CASSQAGNTGELFF. CDR3 DNA sequence: TGCGCCAGCAGCCAAGCGGGGAACACCGGGGAGCTGTTTTTT.

The V gene is TRBV30, the J gene TRBJ2-5, with 9 bases matching TRBD2. Germline-derived CDR1 and CDR2 are GTSNPN and SVGIG (reference sequence). V lost 1 base and J lost 5; bases outside the gene matches: 5. This CDR3 comprises 14 residues. The CDR3 DNA reads as TGTGCCTGGAGTGGGACTAGCGCGGCGGAGACCCAGTACTTC. This sequence encodes CAWSGTSAAETQYF.

This chain uses TRBV27 with TRBJ1-6; 7 bases fit TRBD1. The CDR3 is 14 amino acids. The germline gives CDR1 MNHEY, CDR2 SMNVEV (reference sequence). The ends lost 8 bases at V and 8 bases at J; junction bases unmatched: 9. The CDR3 sequence: CASGRQGIDSPLHF. CDR3 DNA: TGTGCCAGCGGACGACAGGGTATCGATTCACCCCTCCACTTT.

CDR3 DNA: TGTGCCAGCAGTGAATATTCCTCCGGGGAGCTGTTTTTT. Protein sequence: CASSEYSSGELFF. The chain employs TRBV25-1 and TRBJ2-2; D is unresolved. Germline V lookup: CDR1 MGHDK, CDR2 SYGVNS. Trimming took 0 bases from V and 6 from J, leaving 5 bases between them. The CDR3 runs 13 residues.

This rearrangement joins TRBV5-1 to TRBJ2-7, with TRBD2 matching over 8 bases. CDR3 size: 14 residues. Per the germline V gene, CDR1 is SGHRS and CDR2 is YFSETQ. The V gene end was trimmed by 4 bases and the J gene end by 0 bases; junction bases not matched to a gene: 3. DNA for the CDR3: TGCGCCAGCAGCCTAGCGGGCGACTCCTACGAGCAGTACTTC. Protein product: CASSLAGDSYEQYF.

The chain recombines TRBV19 with TRBJ2-2, with D possibly TRBD2 on 6 matching bases. The ends were cut back, 1 base at V and 5 bases at J, with 11 bases in the middle. The CDR3 length is 15 residues. CDR1 is LNHDA, CDR2 SQIVND, per germline (reference sequence). CDR3 in DNA: TGTGCCAGTAGTATAGTCATGGGGGGTACCGGGGAGCTGTTTTTT. It encodes CASSIVMGGTGELFF.

The CDR3 sequence: CASSVMGQGQGGYGYTF. The CDR3, as DNA: TGTGCCAGCAGTGTAATGGGACAGGGGCAGGGTGGCTATGGCTACACCTTC. The chain uses TRBV6-1 and TRBJ1-2; TRBD1 matches at 10 bases. This CDR3 is built from 17 residues. Germline V gives CDR1 MNHNS, CDR2 SASEGT. Trimming removed 4 bases from V and 4 bases from J; junction bases left unmatched: 12.